This TCR beta chain derives from a study of shared clonotypes between healthy human individuals. The overall study: Donors were a couple of women and a few men aged 18 to 49.

Sequencing used immunoSEQ multiplex PCR; TCRdb keeps in-frame clones, though not all of them. Of approximately 2.5 million clones listed, around nine tenths are singletons. The germline CDR1 and CDR2 sequences are KGHSH and LQKENI. The CDR3 length is 13 residues. Trimming removed 1 base at V and 7 bases at J, with 11 bases between. This clone was recorded once. This receptor was identified in a man between 18 and 35 years old in good health. Sequencing was performed on naive CD4+ T cells sorted from blood. As for subset: CD45RA+ positively selected. V and J are TRBV18 and TRBJ2-7; D remains unclear. CDR3 region: CASSPLGTEEQYF. Here the CDR3 DNA reads TGTGCCAGCTCACCACTGGGCACCGAGGAGCAGTACTTC.